This TCR beta chain originates from a study of blood T cell repertoires in COVID-19 (dated by TCRdb to about 2020). Turning to the overall study: Samples covering the acute and convalescent phases of COVID-19 were provided by collaborators in the United States, Italy and Spain. The material from the prospective study consisted of cDNA or gDNA derived from T cells, B-cell-depleted T cells, or PBMCs. Deeply sampled blood TCRbeta repertoires from subjects exposed to, actively infected with, or recovered from COVID-19 were included in the dataset. A freely available public database, intended as a resource for researchers studying the immune response to SARS-CoV-2, is where the repertoires were released. Samples were obtained from the ongoing ImmuneRACE study (first 160 participants) and from about 1,300 subjects provided by 6 global collaborators. Nearly every sample came with metadata listing a de-identified subject ID, COVID-19 status, age in years and sex. Where available, HLA class I and class II types were taken from metadata supplied by the sample provider and were not determined by assay-based typing.

Details on this clone: Which antigen it targets is not known. Per-base quality was not reported, and no clone a single base away is much larger than it.

The study at large found these results: How much clinical and demographic metadata was included differed by source and by participant, and the metadata was provided uncurated.

Enrolling through a virtual design, the prospective study's participants ranged in age from about 18 to 89 years and lived across around 25 United States geographic areas. In the prospective study, cohorts were assigned on the basis of participant-reported clinical history obtained from a screening survey and a study questionnaire. Exposed participants had been in contact with someone with a PCR-confirmed or clinician-diagnosed COVID-19 case within 2 weeks of study entry. Each participant in the prospective study had whole blood, serum and a nasopharyngeal or oropharyngeal swab collected by mobile phlebotomists. Additional blood draws and questionnaires over an approximately 2-month period could optionally be provided by prospective study participants. Blood samples from the prospective study were shipped frozen or at room temperature prior to DNA extraction. TCRbeta CDR3 regions were amplified from genomic DNA using the immunoSEQ Assay, a bias-controlled multiplex PCR. From the authors' description of their analysis: The number of nucleated cells in each sample was estimated from the amplification of reference gene primers within the assay. To quantify the absolute abundance of each unique TCRbeta CDR3 rearrangement, sequence reads were collapsed and filtered. For each sample, productive Simpson clonality was calculated by taking the square root of Simpson's diversity index across productive rearrangements. This is the immuneACCESS table as TCRdb keeps it, with only in-frame sequences that have V and J called. A part of the clones is gone; compared with another copy, unresolved V genes explain less than half, and the rest is unexplained. The V and J calls and the clone size are those of that table, but D and trimming were determined from the DNA. The sample contains over 200,000 clones, 80% to 90% of them found a single time. Under 4.5% of the sample lies in the top ten.

CDR3 length: 12 amino acids, cysteine to phenylalanine. Only the CDR3 region is kept as DNA, spanning 36 bases read in frame from base 1. V was cut back by 1 base and J by 5 bases, leaving a gap of 8 bases between them. CDR1 and CDR2, looked up from the germline V gene (reference sequence), are GTSNPN and SVGIG. The chain is encoded by TRBV30 joined to TRBJ1-2; the D gene is not confidently resolved. The source is a woman aged 25 to 45 who had been exposed to COVID-19. The sequenced material came from PBMCs or T cells enriched from blood (not recorded which). In nucleotides, the sequence is TGTGCCTGGAGTGGGGCAGAATATGGCTACACCTTC. It specifies CAWSGAEYGYTF.